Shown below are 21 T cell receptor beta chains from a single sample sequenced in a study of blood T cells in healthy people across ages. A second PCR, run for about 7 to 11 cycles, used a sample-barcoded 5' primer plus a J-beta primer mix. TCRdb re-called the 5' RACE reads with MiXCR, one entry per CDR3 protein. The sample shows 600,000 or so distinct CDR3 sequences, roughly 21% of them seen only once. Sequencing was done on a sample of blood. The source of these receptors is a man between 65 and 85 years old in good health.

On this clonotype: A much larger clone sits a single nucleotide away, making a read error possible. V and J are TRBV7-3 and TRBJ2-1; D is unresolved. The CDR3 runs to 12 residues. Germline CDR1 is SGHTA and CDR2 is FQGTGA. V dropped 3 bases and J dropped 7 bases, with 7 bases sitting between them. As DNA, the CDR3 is TGTGCCAGCAGCTTCGTGGGGAATGAGCAGTTCTTC. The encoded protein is CASSFVGNEQFF. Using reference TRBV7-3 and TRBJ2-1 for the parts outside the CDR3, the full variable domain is GAGVSQTPSNKVTEKGKYVELRCDPISGHTALYWYRQSLGQGPEFLIYFQGTGAADDSGLPNDRFFAVRPEGSVSTLKIQRTERGDSAVYLCASSFVGNEQFFGPGTRLTVL.

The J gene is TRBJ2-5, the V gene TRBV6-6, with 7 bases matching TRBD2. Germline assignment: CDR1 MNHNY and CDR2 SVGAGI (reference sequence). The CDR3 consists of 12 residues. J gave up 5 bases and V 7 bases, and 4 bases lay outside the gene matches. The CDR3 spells CASIGGSETQYF. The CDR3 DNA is TGTGCCAGCATCGGGGGGTCCGAGACCCAGTACTTC.

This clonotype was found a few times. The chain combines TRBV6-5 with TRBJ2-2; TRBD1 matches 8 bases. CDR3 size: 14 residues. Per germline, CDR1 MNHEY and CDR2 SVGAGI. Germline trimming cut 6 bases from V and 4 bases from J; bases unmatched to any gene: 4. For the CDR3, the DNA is TGTGCCAGCAGAATTACAGGGGGCACCGGGGAGCTGTTTTTT. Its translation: CASRITGGTGELFF.

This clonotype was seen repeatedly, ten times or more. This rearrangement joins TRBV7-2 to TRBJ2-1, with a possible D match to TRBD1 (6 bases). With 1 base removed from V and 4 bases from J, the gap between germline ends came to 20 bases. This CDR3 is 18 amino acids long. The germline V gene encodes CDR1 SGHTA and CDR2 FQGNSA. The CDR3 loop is CASSLEMVGTTLYNEQFF. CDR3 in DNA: TGTGCCAGCAGCTTAGAGATGGTAGGGACAACCCTGTACAATGAGCAGTTCTTC.

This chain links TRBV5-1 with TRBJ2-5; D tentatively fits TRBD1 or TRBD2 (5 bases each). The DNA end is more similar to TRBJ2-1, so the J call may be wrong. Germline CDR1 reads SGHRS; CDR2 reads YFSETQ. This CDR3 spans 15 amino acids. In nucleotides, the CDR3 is TGCGCCAGCAGCTTAATGGGACCAGCCTACAATGAGCAGTTCTTC. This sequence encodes CASSLMGPAYNEQFF.

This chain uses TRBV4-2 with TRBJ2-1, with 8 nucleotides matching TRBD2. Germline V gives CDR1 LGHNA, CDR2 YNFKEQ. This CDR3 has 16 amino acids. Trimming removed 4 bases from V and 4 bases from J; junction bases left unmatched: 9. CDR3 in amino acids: CASSPELADGYNEQFF. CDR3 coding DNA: TGTGCCAGCAGCCCAGAACTAGCGGACGGGTACAATGAGCAGTTCTTC.

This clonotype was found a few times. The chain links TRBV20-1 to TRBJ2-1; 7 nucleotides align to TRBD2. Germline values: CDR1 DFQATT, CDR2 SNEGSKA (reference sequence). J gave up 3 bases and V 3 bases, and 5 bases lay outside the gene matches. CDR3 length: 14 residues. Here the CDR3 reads CSARESSGYNEQFF. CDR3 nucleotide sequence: TGCAGTGCTAGGGAGTCTAGCGGCTACAATGAGCAGTTCTTC.

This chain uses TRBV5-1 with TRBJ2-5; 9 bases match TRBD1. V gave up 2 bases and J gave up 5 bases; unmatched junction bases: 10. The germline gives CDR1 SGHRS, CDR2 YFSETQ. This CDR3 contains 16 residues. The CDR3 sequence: CASSLLGQGIGETQYF. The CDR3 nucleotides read TGCGCCAGCAGCTTACTCGGACAGGGGATCGGGGAGACCCAGTACTTC.

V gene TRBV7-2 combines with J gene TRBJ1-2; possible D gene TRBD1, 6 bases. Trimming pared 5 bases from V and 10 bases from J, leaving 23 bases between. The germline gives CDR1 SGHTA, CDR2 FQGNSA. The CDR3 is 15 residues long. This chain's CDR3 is CASSPAGTTFFDYTF. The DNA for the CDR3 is TGTGCCAGCAGCCCAGCGGGGACAACGTTCTTTGACTACACCTTC.

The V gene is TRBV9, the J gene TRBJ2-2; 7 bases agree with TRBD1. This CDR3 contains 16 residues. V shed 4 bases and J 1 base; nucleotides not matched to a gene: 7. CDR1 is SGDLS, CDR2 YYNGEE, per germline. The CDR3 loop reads CASSPRQGKNTGELFF. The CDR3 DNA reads TGTGCCAGCAGCCCCCGACAGGGCAAGAACACCGGGGAGCTGTTTTTT.

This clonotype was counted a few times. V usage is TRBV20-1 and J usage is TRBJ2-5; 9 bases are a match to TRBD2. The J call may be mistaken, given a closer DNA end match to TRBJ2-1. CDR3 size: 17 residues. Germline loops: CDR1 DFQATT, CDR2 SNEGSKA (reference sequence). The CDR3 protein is CSARVLTSGLPYNEQFF. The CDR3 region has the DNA TGCAGTGCTAGAGTACTGACTAGCGGCCTTCCCTACAATGAGCAGTTCTTC.

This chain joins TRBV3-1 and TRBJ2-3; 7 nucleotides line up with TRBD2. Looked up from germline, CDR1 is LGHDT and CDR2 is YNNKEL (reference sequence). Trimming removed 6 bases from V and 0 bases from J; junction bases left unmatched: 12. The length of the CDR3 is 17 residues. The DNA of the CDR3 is TGTGCCAGCAGTGAACCCGAGCTAGCGGAAAGCACAGATACGCAGTATTTT. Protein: CASSEPELAESTDTQYF.

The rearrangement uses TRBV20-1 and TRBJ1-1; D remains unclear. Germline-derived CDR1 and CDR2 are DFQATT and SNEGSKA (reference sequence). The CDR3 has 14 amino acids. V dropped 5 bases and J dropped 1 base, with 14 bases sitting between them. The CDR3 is CSARSAESNTEAFF. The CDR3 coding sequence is TGCAGTGCTCGATCCGCAGAGTCGAACACTGAAGCTTTCTTT.

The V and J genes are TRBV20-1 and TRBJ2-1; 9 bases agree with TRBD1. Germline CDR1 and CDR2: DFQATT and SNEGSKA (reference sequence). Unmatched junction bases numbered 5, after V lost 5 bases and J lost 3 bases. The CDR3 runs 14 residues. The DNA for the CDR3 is TGCAGTGCTGCCCCGGGACAGGGCTACAATGAGCAGTTCTTC. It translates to CSAAPGQGYNEQFF.

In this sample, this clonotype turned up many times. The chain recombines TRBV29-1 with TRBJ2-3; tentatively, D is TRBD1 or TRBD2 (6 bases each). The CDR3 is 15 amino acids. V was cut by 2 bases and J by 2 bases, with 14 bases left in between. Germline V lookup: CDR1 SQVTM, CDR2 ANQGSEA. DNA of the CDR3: TGCAGCGTTGAACCCCGGGGGCAACACACAGATACGCAGTATTTT. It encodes CSVEPRGQHTDTQYF.

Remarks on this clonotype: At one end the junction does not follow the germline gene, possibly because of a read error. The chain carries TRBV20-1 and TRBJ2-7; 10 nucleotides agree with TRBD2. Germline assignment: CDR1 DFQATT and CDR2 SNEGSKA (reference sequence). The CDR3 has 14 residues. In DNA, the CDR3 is TGCAGTGCTAGCTCTAGCGGGAGTAAGTATGAGCAGCTCTTC. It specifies CSASSSGSKYEQLF.

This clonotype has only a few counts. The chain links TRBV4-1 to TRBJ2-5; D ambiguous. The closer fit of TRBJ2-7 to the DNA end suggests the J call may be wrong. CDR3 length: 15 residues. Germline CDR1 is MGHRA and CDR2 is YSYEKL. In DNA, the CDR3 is TGCGCCAGCAGCCACCGGACGGCATCCCTCTACGAGCAGTACTTC. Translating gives CASSHRTASLYEQYF.

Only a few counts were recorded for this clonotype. The CDR3 reads CASSLPSSRGTEAFF. CDR3 nucleotide sequence: TGTGCCAGCAGCCTTCCCAGCTCCCGAGGGACTGAAGCTTTCTTT. This rearrangement joins TRBV3-1 to TRBJ1-1, with D unclear. CDR3 length equals 15 residues. V lost 4 bases, J lost 5 bases, and 17 bases lay in between. The germline V gene has CDR1 LGHDT and CDR2 YNNKEL (reference sequence).

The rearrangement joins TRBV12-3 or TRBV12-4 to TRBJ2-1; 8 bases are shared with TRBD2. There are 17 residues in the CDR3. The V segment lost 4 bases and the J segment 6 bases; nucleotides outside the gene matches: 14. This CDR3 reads CASSSKTGTSWGNEQFF. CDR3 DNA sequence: TGTGCCAGCAGTTCTAAGACCGGGACTAGTTGGGGCAATGAGCAGTTCTTC.

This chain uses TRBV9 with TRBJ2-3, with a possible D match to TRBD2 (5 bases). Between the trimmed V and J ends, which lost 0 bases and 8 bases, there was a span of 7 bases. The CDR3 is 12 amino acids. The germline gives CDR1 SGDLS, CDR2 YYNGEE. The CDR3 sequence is CASSVVRGTQYF. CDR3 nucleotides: TGTGCCAGCAGCGTAGTTCGGGGTACGCAGTATTTT.

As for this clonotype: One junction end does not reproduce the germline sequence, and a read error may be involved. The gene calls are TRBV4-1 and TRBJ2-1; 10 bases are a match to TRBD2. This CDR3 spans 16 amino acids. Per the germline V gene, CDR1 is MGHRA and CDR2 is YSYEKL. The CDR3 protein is CASSQDTSGDYNGQFF. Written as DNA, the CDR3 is TGCGCCAGCAGCCAAGATACTAGCGGGGACTACAATGGGCAGTTCTTC.